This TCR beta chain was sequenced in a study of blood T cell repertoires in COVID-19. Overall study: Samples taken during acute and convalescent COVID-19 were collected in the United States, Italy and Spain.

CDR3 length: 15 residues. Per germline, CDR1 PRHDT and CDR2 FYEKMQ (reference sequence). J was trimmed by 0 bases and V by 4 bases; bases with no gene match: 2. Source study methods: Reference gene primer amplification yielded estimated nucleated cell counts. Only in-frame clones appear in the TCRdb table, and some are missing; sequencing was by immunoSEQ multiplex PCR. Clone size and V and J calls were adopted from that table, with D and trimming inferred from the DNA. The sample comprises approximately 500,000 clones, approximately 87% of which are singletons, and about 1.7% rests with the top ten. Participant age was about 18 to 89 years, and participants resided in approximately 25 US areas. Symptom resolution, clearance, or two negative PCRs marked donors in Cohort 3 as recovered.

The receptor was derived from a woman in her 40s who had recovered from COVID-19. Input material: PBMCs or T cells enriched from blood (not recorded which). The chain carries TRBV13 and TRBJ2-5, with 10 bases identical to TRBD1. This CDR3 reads CASSSTGGNQETQYF. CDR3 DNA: TGTGCCAGCAGCTCGACAGGGGGCAACCAAGAGACCCAGTACTTC.